The source of this T cell receptor (beta chain) is a study of cytomegalovirus exposure and HLA in healthy donors. The CDR3 contains 20 residues. Trimming at V came to 5 bases and at J to 2 bases, leaving 19 bases not matched to a gene. Per the germline V gene, CDR1 is MDHEN and CDR2 is SYDVKM. Only in-frame clones appear in the TCRdb table, and some are missing; sequencing was by immunoSEQ multiplex PCR. The table shows about 64,000 clones, with roughly 94% occurring only once. The sequenced material came from PBMCs. The TCR comes from a young woman in good health and CMV-seronegative. This chain connects TRBV28 to TRBJ1-5; TRBD1 matches at 9 bases. Written as DNA, the CDR3 is TGTGCCAGCAGTCCCCCTCCCCGCGGGACAGGGTATCTAGGCAATCAGCCCCAGCATTTT. It codes for CASSPPPRGTGYLGNQPQHF.